The 31 T cell receptor beta chains in this list originate from one sample, sequenced in a study of PD-1 and CTLA-4 blockade in melanoma. Assay used: immunoSEQ multiplex PCR; TCRdb lists only in-frame clones, some missing. The table has 30,000 or so clones, around 90% seen once. The specimen was CD8+ T cells from peripheral blood, collected from a patient given anti-PD-1 treatment. These receptors were taken from a human donor with melanoma.

The chain links TRBV29-1 to TRBJ2-1; TRBD2 matches at 9 bases. This CDR3 comprises 16 residues. With 0 bases clipped from V and 0 bases from J, the junction kept 3 bases outside the gene matches. The germline V gene encodes CDR1 SQVTM and CDR2 ANQGSEA. CDR3 DNA: TGCAGCGTTGAAGATGGGACTAGCAGCTCCTACAATGAGCAGTTCTTC. Protein sequence: CSVEDGTSSSYNEQFF.

CDR3 nucleotides: TGTGCCAGCAGCCATGTGGCCGGGACAGGGAGCGACGAGCAGTACTTC. Translation gives CASSHVAGTGSDEQYF. The chain recombines TRBV3-1 (or the pseudogene TRBV3-2) with TRBJ2-7; 9 nucleotides agree with TRBD1. The junction had 11 bases not matched to a gene; V was cut back by 3 bases and J by 5 bases. This CDR3 is built from 16 residues. The germline gives CDR1 LGHDT, CDR2 YNNKEL (reference sequence).

The rearrangement joins TRBV15 to TRBJ1-5; possibly TRBD1 for D (6 bases). CDR1 LNHNV and CDR2 YYDKDF come from the germline V gene (reference sequence). Trimming pared 5 bases from V and 3 bases from J, leaving 8 bases between. This CDR3 has 13 amino acids. CDR3 bases: TGTGCCACCAGCGGGGACAACAATCAGCCCCAGCATTTT. This translates into CATSGDNNQPQHF. The complete variable domain, with remaining parts taken from reference TRBV15 and TRBJ1-5, reads DAMVIQNPRYQVTQFGKPVTLSCSQTLNHNVMYWYQQKSSQAPKLLFHYYDKDFNNEADTPDNFQSRRPNTSFCFLDIRSPGLGDTAMYLCATSGDNNQPQHFGDGTRLSIL.

The chain combines TRBV4-1 with TRBJ2-7; 7 nucleotides agree with TRBD2. The CDR3 sequence is 18 residues long. J was trimmed by 3 bases and V by 0 bases; bases with no gene match: 14. Germline assignment: CDR1 MGHRA and CDR2 YSYEKL. The CDR3 region is CASSQDRPGSLAVYEQYF. CDR3 coding DNA: TGCGCCAGCAGCCAAGATCGCCCCGGGAGTCTAGCGGTCTACGAGCAGTACTTC.

As concerns this clone: Mismatch with germline at one junction end may stem from a read error. The rearrangement uses TRBV6-5 and TRBJ2-7; D gene uncertain. The CDR3 runs 12 residues. Per the germline V gene, CDR1 is MNHEY and CDR2 is SVGAGI. The CDR3 is CASSSSRGELLF. The CDR3 DNA reads as TGTGCCAGCAGTTCCTCCAGAGGTGAGCTTCTCTTC.

V usage is TRBV28 and J usage is TRBJ1-5; possible D gene TRBD1, 5 bases. V lost 5 bases and J lost 2, with 13 bases in between. Germline CDR1 MDHEN, CDR2 SYDVKM. CDR3 length: 15 residues. The CDR3 spells CASSPRERGNQPQHF. CDR3 DNA: TGTGCCAGCAGTCCCAGGGAAAGGGGCAATCAGCCCCAGCATTTT.

V gene TRBV28 combines with J gene TRBJ1-1, with D perhaps matching TRBD1 (6 bases). The CDR3 loop spans 15 amino acids. Trimming shortened V by 5 bases and J by 1 base, and 14 bases separated the two germline ends. CDR1 is MDHEN, CDR2 SYDVKM, per germline. The CDR3 is CASSLTGTGNTEAFF. In nucleotides, the CDR3 is TGTGCCAGCAGTCTTACAGGGACGGGGAACACTGAAGCTTTCTTT.

The chain recombines TRBV6-5 with TRBJ1-2; 9 positions match TRBD1. The germline gives CDR1 MNHEY, CDR2 SVGAGI. Trimming cost V 10 bases and J 2 bases; bases outside gene matches: 8. The CDR3 totals 14 residues. CDR3 sequence (DNA): TGTGCCACCCTTGGACAGGGGCGAAACTATGGCTACACCTTC. Translation: CATLGQGRNYGYTF.

The chain has TRBV5-6 and TRBJ2-1; no clear D gene. This CDR3 comprises 15 residues. Trimming removed 3 bases at V and 4 bases at J, with 14 bases between. Germline V CDR1 and CDR2: SGHDT, YYEEEE. For the CDR3, the DNA is TGTGCCAGCAGCTCTGCGACGAATATTTACAATGAGCAGTTCTTC. Protein: CASSSATNIYNEQFF.

The chain employs TRBV6-5 and TRBJ2-7, with D tentatively TRBD1 (6 bases). V dropped 11 bases and J dropped 6 bases, with 20 bases sitting between them. The length of the CDR3 is 13 residues. CDR1 and CDR2 from the germline V gene are MNHEY and SVGAGI. CDR3 in amino acids: CARRQVIPLEQYF. CDR3 DNA sequence: TGTGCCCGCCGACAGGTCATACCTCTCGAGCAGTACTTC.

Notes on this clone: The sample contains more than one DNA sequence encoding this CDR3. This sequence joins TRBV5-6 and TRBJ1-2; a possible D gene is TRBD1 (5 bases). Trimming cost V 2 bases and J 6 bases, with 11 bases left between them. Per the germline V gene, CDR1 is SGHDT and CDR2 is YYEEEE. This CDR3 spans 13 amino acids. The CDR3 region is CASSFPGGDGYTF. The CDR3 region has the DNA TGTGCCAGCAGCTTCCCGGGAGGGGATGGCTACACCTTC.

The chain couples TRBV30 to TRBJ1-1; D is possibly TRBD1 (5 bases). Germline lookup yields CDR1 GTSNPN and CDR2 SVGIG (reference sequence). The ends were cut back, 4 bases at V and 4 bases at J, with 13 bases in the middle. This CDR3 contains 13 residues. This CDR3 reads CAWNGGGSTEAFF. In DNA form, the CDR3 reads TGTGCCTGGAATGGGGGGGGGAGCACTGAAGCTTTCTTT.

This sequence joins TRBV7-9 and TRBJ2-5, with 12 nucleotides matching TRBD2. Germline CDR1 SEHNR, CDR2 FQNEAQ (reference sequence). CDR3 length equals 15 residues. V lost 1 base and J lost 3; bases outside the gene matches: 0. CDR3 sequence: CASSLGTSGEETQYF. For the CDR3, the DNA is TGTGCCAGCAGCTTAGGGACTAGCGGGGAAGAGACCCAGTACTTC.

The V and J genes are TRBV11-2 and TRBJ2-7, with D maybe TRBD1 (5 bases). From germline, CDR1 is SGHAT and CDR2 FQNNGV. V lost 3 bases and J lost 3, with 12 bases in between. The CDR3 loop spans 14 amino acids. CDR3 sequence: CASSFYDRVYEQYF. CDR3 bases: TGTGCCAGCAGCTTTTACGACAGAGTCTACGAGCAGTACTTC.

V usage is TRBV7-9 and J usage is TRBJ2-1; D not certain. V was cut by 3 bases and J by 8 bases, with 14 bases left in between. CDR1 and CDR2 from the germline V gene are SEHNR and FQNEAQ (reference sequence). The CDR3 covers 14 residues. The CDR3 DNA reads TGTGCCAGCAGCTTTTTGCCTAGTCCCGATGAGCAGTTCTTC. Translation gives CASSFLPSPDEQFF. Using reference TRBV7-9 and TRBJ2-1 for the parts outside the CDR3, the full variable domain is DTGVSQNPRHKITKRGQNVTFRCDPISEHNRLYWYRQTLGQGPEFLTYFQNEAQLEKSRLLSDRFSAERPKGSFSTLEIQRTEQGDSAMYLCASSFLPSPDEQFFGPGTRLTVL.

The chain is built from TRBV29-1 and TRBJ2-7; 8 bases are shared with TRBD1. Losses at the gene ends were 4 bases for V and 2 bases for J; bases not matched to a gene: 4. In germline, CDR1 is SQVTM, CDR2 ANQGSEA. This CDR3 contains 13 residues. DNA for the CDR3: TGCAGCGTTGTGGGGACAGGACCCTACGAGCAGTACTTC. As protein: CSVVGTGPYEQYF.

This chain connects TRBV9 to TRBJ2-2; TRBD1 might be the D (6 bases). The CDR3 sequence is 16 residues long. Trimming stripped 3 bases from V and 6 bases from J, with 18 bases between. CDR1 and CDR2 from the germline V gene are SGDLS and YYNGEE. CDR3: CASSASGARSPGELFF. In DNA, the CDR3 is TGTGCCAGCAGCGCCTCAGGGGCGAGATCCCCCGGGGAGCTGTTTTTT.

CDR3 DNA: TGTGCCAGCAGCTCCACAGGGGGTGTCTCCTACGAGCAGTACTTC. Translation: CASSSTGGVSYEQYF. This chain joins TRBV13 and TRBJ2-7; 8 bases are shared with TRBD1. Losses at the gene ends were 4 bases for V and 0 bases for J; bases not matched to a gene: 5. This CDR3 comprises 15 residues. Germline loops: CDR1 PRHDT, CDR2 FYEKMQ (reference sequence).

V usage is TRBV24-1 and J usage is TRBJ2-2, with D tentatively TRBD1 or TRBD2 (6 bases each). Per germline, CDR1 KGHDR and CDR2 SFDVKD. Trimming shortened V by 5 bases and J by 7 bases, and 16 bases separated the two germline ends. The CDR3 is 15 residues long. CDR3 in amino acids: CATSGYGGDGGELFF. CDR3 nucleotides: TGTGCCACCAGTGGGTACGGGGGCGATGGCGGGGAGCTGTTTTTT.

The J gene is TRBJ2-5, the V gene TRBV6-5; 10 bases agree with TRBD1. Unmatched junction bases numbered 5, after V lost 6 bases and J lost 4 bases. The CDR3 covers 14 residues. CDR1 is MNHEY, CDR2 SVGAGI, per germline. The CDR3 sequence: CASRDRGVRETQYF. CDR3 DNA: TGTGCCAGCAGGGACAGGGGGGTACGAGAGACCCAGTACTTC.

V usage is TRBV29-1 and J usage is TRBJ2-1; TRBD1 agrees at 10 bases. V dropped 6 bases and J dropped 9; count of bases not matched to a gene: 14. Germline V CDR1 and CDR2: SQVTM, ANQGSEA. The CDR3 consists of 15 residues. The CDR3 region is CSVLHETGGMGEQFF. The CDR3 DNA is TGCAGCGTCCTCCATGAGACAGGGGGCATGGGTGAGCAGTTCTTC.

For this clone: Other DNA sequences from this sample encode an identical CDR3 as well. The chain links TRBV6-5 to TRBJ1-1; D unclear. V was clipped by 2 bases and J by 1 base, with 8 bases between them. The germline CDR1 and CDR2 sequences are MNHEY and SVGAGI. This CDR3 is built from 14 residues. In DNA, the CDR3 is TGTGCCAGCAGTTACAGGCAGGAGAACACTGAAGCTTTCTTT. This sequence encodes CASSYRQENTEAFF.

The gene calls are TRBV11-2 and TRBJ2-5; 12 bases agree with TRBD2. Trimming removed 5 bases from V and 4 bases from J; junction bases left unmatched: 8. The CDR3 is 16 amino acids. Per the germline V gene, CDR1 is SGHAT and CDR2 is FQNNGV. CDR3 bases: TGTGCCAGCAGCCCGACTAGCGGGAGTTATAGAGAGACCCAGTACTTC. Protein product: CASSPTSGSYRETQYF.

This clone is a singleton in its sample. V usage is TRBV3-1 (or the pseudogene TRBV3-2) and J usage is TRBJ2-1, with 7 bases identical to TRBD2. V was clipped by 4 bases and J by 4 bases; unmatched bases: 13. Germline-derived CDR1 and CDR2 are LGHDT and YNNKEL (reference sequence). This CDR3 contains 17 residues. The CDR3 sequence is CASSPLAWAGEYNEQFF. The CDR3 nucleotides are TGTGCCAGCAGCCCTCTTGCTTGGGCGGGAGAATACAATGAGCAGTTCTTC.

The rearrangement links TRBV19 to TRBJ1-2, with 9 bases matching TRBD1. V shed 7 bases, J shed 3 bases, and the junction held 12 bases outside the gene matches. There are 16 residues in the CDR3. Germline loops: CDR1 LNHDA, CDR2 SQIVND (reference sequence). CDR3 sequence: CASTPPLWTGDYGYTF. The CDR3 DNA sequence: TGTGCCAGTACCCCCCCCCTCTGGACAGGGGACTATGGCTACACCTTC.

The rearrangement uses TRBV7-2 and TRBJ1-1, with D unresolved. Trimming cost V 1 base and J 5 bases, with 2 bases left between them. The CDR3 has 11 amino acids. Germline V gene sequence: CDR1 SGHTA, CDR2 FQGNSA. CDR3 DNA: TGTGCCAGCAGCTTAGGAACTGAAGCTTTCTTT. Its translation: CASSLGTEAFF.

J is TRBJ1-1 and V is TRBV11-2, with D perhaps matching TRBD1 (6 bases). CDR1 and CDR2 from the germline V gene are SGHAT and FQNNGV. The germline V and J ends were trimmed by 6 bases and 7 bases, with 27 bases remaining between them. This CDR3 region has 17 residues. The CDR3 DNA reads as TGTGCCAGCAGTTTAACTCCGGGACAAGGACAACACTTTGAAGCTTTCTTT. Protein product: CASSLTPGQGQHFEAFF. Complete variable domain (other parts from reference TRBV11-2 and TRBJ1-1): EAGVAQSPRYKIIEKRQSVAFWCNPISGHATLYWYQQILGQGPKLLIQFQNNGVVDDSQLPKDRFSAERLKGVDSTLKIQPAKLEDSAVYLCASSLTPGQGQHFEAFFGQGTRLTVV.

This chain links TRBV24-1 with TRBJ1-2; D unresolved. This CDR3 is built from 13 residues. CDR1 is KGHDR and CDR2 is SFDVKD in the germline V gene. Trimming removed 0 bases from V and 11 bases from J, with 12 bases in between. CDR3 sequence reads: CATSDLEGSPYTF. The CDR3 DNA reads TGTGCCACCAGTGATTTGGAGGGCAGCCCTTACACCTTC.

The sample holds a few counts of this clone. V usage is TRBV7-9 and J usage is TRBJ1-6, with TRBD1 as a possible D gene (5 bases). This CDR3 spans 16 amino acids. Germline V gene data show CDR1 as SEHNR and CDR2 as FQNEAQ (reference sequence). V was pared by 5 bases and J by 3 bases, with 14 bases between. The CDR3 sequence is CASSPLGQGYNSPLHF. The CDR3 nucleotides read TGTGCCAGCAGCCCGCTAGGGCAGGGCTATAATTCACCCCTCCACTTT.

The chain has TRBV6-5 and TRBJ2-1; tentatively, D is TRBD2 (6 bases). V shed 9 bases and J shed 3 bases, with 12 bases lying between them. The CDR3 sequence is 13 residues long. Germline V lookup: CDR1 MNHEY, CDR2 SVGAGI. This CDR3 is CASRDFVYNEQFF. DNA for the CDR3: TGTGCCAGTCGGGACTTCGTCTACAATGAGCAGTTCTTC.

The chain employs TRBV7-9 and TRBJ2-5, with unresolved D. Deletions cut 5 bases from V and 1 base from J, with 11 bases between. The germline CDR1 and CDR2 sequences are SEHNR and FQNEAQ (reference sequence). The CDR3 extends over 14 amino acids. The CDR3 region is CASSLRTAQETQYF. Here the CDR3 DNA reads TGTGCCAGCAGCCTTAGGACGGCCCAAGAGACCCAGTACTTC.